Shown below are 20 T cell receptor beta chains from a single sample sequenced in a study of radiation and T cells in renal cell carcinoma. Time point: blood 4 weeks post-SBRT, at nephrectomy. Specified treatment: 15 Gy SBRT to primary tumor, nephrectomy 4 weeks later. TCRdb keeps only in-frame clones here, not all; method: immunoSEQ multiplex PCR. The sample shows around 77,000 clones, roughly 80% of them seen only once. The material sequenced was blood, taken from a patient whose treatment included radiotherapy and nephrectomy. These receptor sequences come from an older woman with renal cell carcinoma.

The chain recombines TRBV5-8 with TRBJ2-2; the match to TRBD1 covers 8 bases. The CDR3 is 14 amino acids. Trimming removed 5 bases from V and 4 bases from J; junction bases left unmatched: 4. Germline CDR1 is SGHTS and CDR2 is YDEGEE. The CDR3 region has the DNA TGTGCCAGCAGGACCACAGGGGGCACCGGGGAGCTGTTTTTT. Translating gives CASRTTGGTGELFF.

The rearrangement joins TRBV30 to TRBJ2-4, with 14 nucleotides matching TRBD2. V trimming: 5 bases; J trimming: 9 bases; junction bases outside the gene matches: 6. Germline V CDR1 and CDR2: GTSNPN, SVGIG (reference sequence). The CDR3 contains 14 residues. The CDR3 spells CAWGTSGGRGIQYF. In nucleotides, the CDR3 is TGTGCCTGGGGGACTAGCGGGGGCAGAGGCATTCAGTACTTC.

This clone came up a few times. V and J are TRBV29-1 and TRBJ1-1, with 9 nucleotides matching TRBD1. Germline CDR1 SQVTM, CDR2 ANQGSEA. The J segment lost 5 bases and the V segment lost 6 bases, leaving 16 bases of the junction unmatched. The length of the CDR3 is 16 residues. CDR3: CSVSNPGTGLETEAFF. The CDR3 coding sequence is TGCAGCGTATCTAACCCCGGGACAGGGTTGGAGACTGAAGCTTTCTTT.

The chain joins TRBV7-6 to TRBJ2-1, with 9 positions matching TRBD1. CDR3 length: 14 amino acids. V trimming: 9 bases; J trimming: 7 bases; junction bases outside the gene matches: 10. Germline V gives CDR1 SGHVS, CDR2 FNYEAQ. CDR3 in DNA: TGTGCCAGGGTTACAGGGGGCGCCCCGAATGAGCAGTTCTTC. This sequence encodes CARVTGGAPNEQFF. Drawing the rest from reference TRBV7-6 and TRBJ2-1, the complete variable domain is GAGVSQSPRYKVTKRGQDVALRCDPISGHVSLYWYRQALGQGPEFLTYFNYEAQQDKSGLPNDRFSAERPEGSISTLTIQRTEQRDSAMYRCARVTGGAPNEQFFGPGTRLTVL.

V usage is TRBV2 and J usage is TRBJ1-1, with a weak D call TRBD1 (5 bases). There are 15 residues in the CDR3. Germline V gene lookup returns CDR1 SNHLY and CDR2 FYNNEI. Trimming took 2 bases from V and 1 from J, leaving 11 bases between them. CDR3 sequence reads: CASSEFGGRNTEAFF. The CDR3 DNA is TGTGCCAGCAGTGAATTTGGGGGAAGGAACACTGAAGCTTTCTTT.

This clone has more than one count but fewer than ten. The DNA of the CDR3 is TGTGCCAGCAGCTTAGTAGTATCGGCATCCTCCTACGAGCAGTACTTC. Amino acids: CASSLVVSASSYEQYF. The chain employs TRBV7-2 and TRBJ2-7; no clear D gene. In germline, CDR1 is SGHTA, CDR2 FQGNSA. The V end was cut by 1 base, the J end by 0 bases, with 13 bases between. The CDR3 spans 16 residues.

The V call is TRBV10-3, the J call TRBJ1-3; D unresolved. V lost 1 base, J lost 0 bases, and 10 bases lay in between. CDR3 length: 16 amino acids. CDR1 ENHRY and CDR2 SYGVKD come from the germline V gene. The CDR3 spells CAISEFNGFSGNTIYF. The CDR3 coding sequence is TGTGCCATCAGTGAGTTTAATGGGTTCTCTGGAAACACCATATATTTT.

The chain couples TRBV7-9 to TRBJ2-5, with no clear D. The germline V gene has CDR1 SEHNR and CDR2 FQNEAQ (reference sequence). The V gene lost 5 bases and the J gene lost 7 bases, with 14 bases spanning the gap. The CDR3 runs 13 residues. The CDR3 bases are TGTGCCAGCAGCCCGGAAGGACCATGGACCCAGTACTTC. Amino acid sequence: CASSPEGPWTQYF.

This clone has just a few counts. The genes are TRBV29-1 and TRBJ1-1, with D perhaps TRBD1 (5 bases). Trimming shortened V by 0 bases and J by 0 bases, and 17 bases separated the two germline ends. The CDR3 is 17 amino acids. The germline V gene encodes CDR1 SQVTM and CDR2 ANQGSEA. For the CDR3, the DNA is TGCAGCGTTGAAGAAAAGGGACGGCAACCCATGAACACTGAAGCTTTCTTT. Protein sequence: CSVEEKGRQPMNTEAFF.

This clone was found a few times. The chain has TRBV27 and TRBJ2-2, with 10 bases that match TRBD1. The germline CDR1 and CDR2 sequences are MNHEY and SMNVEV (reference sequence). The CDR3 totals 15 residues. V was clipped by 2 bases and J by 7 bases; unmatched bases: 4. CDR3 in amino acids: CASSLGDRGLGELFF. CDR3 nucleotides: TGTGCCAGCAGTTTAGGTGACAGGGGGCTCGGGGAGCTGTTTTTT.

The genes are TRBV7-2 and TRBJ2-1; TRBD1 might be the D (6 bases). The CDR3 consists of 15 residues. Trimming removed 6 bases from V and 0 bases from J, with 12 bases in between. The germline gives CDR1 SGHTA, CDR2 FQGNSA. CDR3 sequence (DNA): TGTGCCAGCAGGGAGCAGGGGCGCTCCTACAATGAGCAGTTCTTC. Translating it yields CASREQGRSYNEQFF.

V and J are TRBV10-3 and TRBJ2-7; weak D call: TRBD1 (5 bases). This CDR3 contains 16 residues. CDR1 ENHRY and CDR2 SYGVKD come from the germline V gene. V was trimmed by 0 bases and J by 2 bases, leaving 14 bases between them. The CDR3 DNA reads TGTGCCATCAGTGAGTCGCTGACAGCTCTCGCCTACGAGCAGTACTTC. Protein: CAISESLTALAYEQYF.

Here the CDR3 reads CASSQSGQTTDTQYF. The CDR3 DNA is TGCGCCAGCAGCCAATCGGGACAGACCACAGATACGCAGTATTTT. The chain couples TRBV4-1 to TRBJ2-3; 7 bases match TRBD1. This CDR3 is 15 amino acids long. Germline CDR1 is MGHRA and CDR2 is YSYEKL. The trim removed 2 bases at V and 2 bases at J, leaving 4 bases unmatched.

The chain recombines TRBV5-1 with TRBJ2-1; D may be TRBD1 (7 bases). The CDR3 runs to 15 residues. V was clipped by 4 bases and J by 10 bases, with 21 bases between them. The germline V gene has CDR1 SGHRS and CDR2 YFSETQ. The CDR3 sequence is CASSGGTAIYLEQFF. The CDR3 DNA reads as TGCGCCAGCAGCGGCGGGACAGCTATCTACCTCGAGCAGTTCTTC.

This clone was recorded a few times. CDR3 sequence (DNA): TGTGCCAGCAGCCTTCCAGGGAGCTCCTACGAGCAGTACTTC. Translation: CASSLPGSSYEQYF. This rearrangement joins TRBV11-2 to TRBJ2-7, with D perhaps assigned TRBD1 or TRBD2 (5 bases each). The CDR3 has 14 amino acids. Germline loops: CDR1 SGHAT, CDR2 FQNNGV. The V end was cut by 5 bases, the J end by 0 bases, with 11 bases between. The full variable domain, in which reference TRBV11-2 and TRBJ2-7 provide the parts outside the CDR3, is EAGVAQSPRYKIIEKRQSVAFWCNPISGHATLYWYQQILGQGPKLLIQFQNNGVVDDSQLPKDRFSAERLKGVDSTLKIQPAKLEDSAVYLCASSLPGSSYEQYFGPGTRLTVT.

The CDR3 nucleotides are TGTGCCATAAGTACAGGGCCCTACGAGCAGTACTTC. Its protein product is CAISTGPYEQYF. The chain combines TRBV6-5 with TRBJ2-7, with D perhaps matching TRBD1 (6 bases). CDR1 and CDR2 from the germline V gene are MNHEY and SVGAGI. The CDR3 contains 12 residues. V was cut by 10 bases and J by 2 bases, with 12 bases left in between.

The chain recombines TRBV5-1 with TRBJ1-2; D remains unclear. CDR1 SGHRS and CDR2 YFSETQ come from the germline V gene. Between the trimmed V and J ends, which lost 0 bases and 2 bases, there was a span of 14 bases. CDR3 size: 16 residues. The CDR3 region is CASSLDPRERNYGYTF. The CDR3 DNA is TGCGCCAGCAGCTTGGATCCCCGGGAGCGGAACTATGGCTACACCTTC.

V usage is TRBV27 and J usage is TRBJ1-1; 7 nucleotides match TRBD1. Unmatched junction bases numbered 4, after V lost 4 bases and J lost 2 bases. This CDR3 spans 14 amino acids. The germline CDR1 and CDR2 sequences are MNHEY and SMNVEV (reference sequence). DNA of the CDR3: TGTGCCAGCAGTTCGGGACAGTTAAACACTGAAGCTTTCTTT. Translation: CASSSGQLNTEAFF.

The rearrangement joins TRBV6-6 to TRBJ1-1; D not certain. V was shortened by 0 bases and J by 0 bases, with 11 bases between the two germline ends. Germline assignment: CDR1 MNHNY and CDR2 SVGAGI (reference sequence). The CDR3 is 16 residues long. The CDR3: CASSYSPGSMNTEAFF. For the CDR3, the DNA is TGTGCCAGCAGTTACTCGCCGGGCAGCATGAACACTGAAGCTTTCTTT.

The rearrangement joins TRBV5-4 to TRBJ2-5; 9 bases line up with TRBD2. J gave up 2 bases and V 0 bases, and 2 bases lay outside the gene matches. In germline, CDR1 is SGHNT, CDR2 YYREEE (reference sequence). This CDR3 is built from 15 residues. The CDR3 sequence is CASSLDSGGQETQYF. The CDR3 DNA reads as TGTGCCAGCAGCTTGGATAGCGGGGGACAAGAGACCCAGTACTTC.